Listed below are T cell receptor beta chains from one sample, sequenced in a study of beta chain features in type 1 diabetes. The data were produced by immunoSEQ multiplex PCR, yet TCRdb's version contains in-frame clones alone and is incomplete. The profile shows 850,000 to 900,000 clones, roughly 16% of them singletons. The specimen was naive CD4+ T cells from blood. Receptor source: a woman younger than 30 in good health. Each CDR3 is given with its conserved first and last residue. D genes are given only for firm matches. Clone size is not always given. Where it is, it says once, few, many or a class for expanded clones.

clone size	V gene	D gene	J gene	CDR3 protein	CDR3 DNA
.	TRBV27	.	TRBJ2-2	CASSRRNTGELFF	TGTGCCTCCTCGAGGAGGAACACCGGGGAGCTGTTTTTT
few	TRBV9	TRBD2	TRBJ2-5	CASSAGTSGSHETQYF	TGTGCCAGCAGCGCCGGGACTAGCGGGAGTCACGAGACCCAGTACTTC
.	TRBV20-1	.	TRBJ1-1	CSARLNTEAFF	TGCAGTGCTAGATTGAACACTGAAGCTTTCTTT
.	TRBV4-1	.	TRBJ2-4	CASSQARGPGGGIQYF	TGCGCCAGCAGCCAAGCAAGGGGGCCAGGCGGGGGCATTCAGTACTTC
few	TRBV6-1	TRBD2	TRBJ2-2	CASSEGLAGAGELFF	TGTGCCAGCAGTGAAGGGCTAGCGGGGGCCGGGGAGCTGTTTTTT
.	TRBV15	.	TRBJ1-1	CATSRQYYTEAFF	TGTGCCACCAGCAGACAGTACTACACTGAAGCTTTCTTT
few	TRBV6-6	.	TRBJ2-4	CASRILAKNIQYF	TGTGCCAGCAGGATACTAGCCAAAAACATTCAGTACTTC
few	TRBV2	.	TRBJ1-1	CASSVSGVTEAFF	TGTGCCAGCAGTGTATCAGGGGTCACTGAAGCTTTCTTT
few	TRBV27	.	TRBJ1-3	CASMSSGGGNTIYF	TGTGCCAGCATGTCGTCCGGGGGCGGAAACACCATATATTTT
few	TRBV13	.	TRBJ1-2	CASSFFFYGYTF	TGTGCCAGCAGCTTTTTCTTCTATGGCTACACCTTC
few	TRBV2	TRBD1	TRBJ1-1	CASSGTGGEAFF	TGTGCCAGCAGTGGGACAGGGGGTGAAGCTTTCTTT
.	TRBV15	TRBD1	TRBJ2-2	CATSRRDRAVGELFF	TGTGCCACCAGCAGAAGGGACAGGGCGGTCGGGGAGCTGTTTTTT
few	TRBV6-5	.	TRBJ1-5	CASSPQRNQPQHF	TGTGCCAGCAGTCCACAACGCAATCAGCCCCAGCATTTT
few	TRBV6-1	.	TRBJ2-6	CASRDSWWANVLTF	TGTGCCAGCAGGGACAGTTGGTGGGCCAACGTCCTGACTTTC
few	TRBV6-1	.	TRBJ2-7	CASRRYEQYF	TGTGCCAGCCGCCGGTACGAGCAGTACTTC
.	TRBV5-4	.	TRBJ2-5	CASSLEWNYGRETQYF	TGTGCCAGCAGCTTGGAGTGGAACTATGGGAGAGAGACCCAGTACTTC
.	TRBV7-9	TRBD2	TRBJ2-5	CASSLGPAGGPETQYF	TGTGCCAGCAGCTTAGGACCAGCGGGAGGGCCTGAGACCCAGTACTTC
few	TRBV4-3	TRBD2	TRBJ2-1	CASSQDSGRAPGEQFF	TGCGCCAGCAGCCAAGACAGCGGGAGGGCCCCTGGTGAGCAGTTCTTC
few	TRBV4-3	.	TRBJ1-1	CASSQVWSNTEAFF	TGCGCCAGCAGCCAAGTCTGGTCGAACACTGAAGCTTTCTTT
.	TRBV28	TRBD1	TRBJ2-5	CASSQNPDRGASRETQYF	TGTGCCAGCAGTCAAAACCCGGACAGGGGGGCGTCCAGGGAGACCCAGTACTTC
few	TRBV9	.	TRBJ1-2	CASSVSPPSTGTFSGYTF	TGTGCCAGCAGCGTATCTCCCCCCTCAACCGGGACATTTTCAGGCTACACCTTC
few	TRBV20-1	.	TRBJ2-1	CSVTGYNEQFF	TGCAGTGTAACAGGCTACAATGAGCAGTTCTTC
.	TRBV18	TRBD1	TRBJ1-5	CASSRGQGDQPQHF	TGTGCCAGCTCACGAGGACAGGGCGATCAGCCCCAGCATTTT
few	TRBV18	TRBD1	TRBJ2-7	CASSPPGQGVYEQYF	TGTGCCAGCTCACCACCGGGACAGGGTGTCTACGAGCAGTACTTC
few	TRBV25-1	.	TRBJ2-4	CASSEGGLAKNIQYF	TGTGCCAGCAGTGAAGGGGGGCTAGCCAAAAACATTCAGTACTTC
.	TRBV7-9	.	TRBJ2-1	CASTPIAVYNEQFF	TGTGCCAGCACCCCCATAGCGGTATACAATGAGCAGTTCTTC
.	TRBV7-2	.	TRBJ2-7	CASSFHYEQYF	TGTGCCAGCAGCTTTCACTACGAGCAGTACTTC
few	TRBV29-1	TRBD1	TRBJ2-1	CSVEEPGTGRNEQFF	TGCAGCGTTGAAGAGCCCGGGACAGGGAGGAATGAGCAGTTCTTC
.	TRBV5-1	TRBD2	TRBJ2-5	CASSLAGGQKTQYF	TGCGCCAGCTCGCTAGCGGGAGGGCAAAAGACCCAGTACTTC
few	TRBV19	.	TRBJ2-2	CATGTRYTGELFF	TGTGCCACCGGGACGAGGTACACCGGGGAGCTGTTTTTT
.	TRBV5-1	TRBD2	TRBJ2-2	CASSGASGTNTGELFF	TGCGCCAGCAGCGGGGCTAGCGGGACGAACACCGGGGAGCTGTTTTTT
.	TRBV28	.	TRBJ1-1	CAISTVTEAFF	TGTGCCATCTCGACAGTCACTGAAGCTTTCTTT
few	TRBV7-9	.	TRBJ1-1	CASSLVTETEAFF	TGTGCCAGCAGCTTAGTTACGGAAACTGAAGCTTTCTTT
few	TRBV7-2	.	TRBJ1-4	CASSLGGGREKLFF	TGTGCCAGCAGCTTAGGGGGAGGGAGGGAAAAACTGTTTTTT
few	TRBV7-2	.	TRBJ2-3	CASSLAVSQPLGGDTQYF	TGTGCCAGCAGCTTAGCGGTTTCACAGCCTTTGGGGGGAGATACGCAGTATTTT
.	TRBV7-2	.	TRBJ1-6	CASSSDSSLHF	TGTGCCAGCAGCTCCGACAGTTCCCTCCACTTT
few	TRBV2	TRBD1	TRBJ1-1	CASRQTGANTEAFF	TGTGCCAGCCGCCAGACAGGGGCGAACACTGAAGCTTTCTTT
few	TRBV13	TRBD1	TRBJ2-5	CASTLRAGGRSETQYF	TGTGCCAGCACCTTGAGGGCAGGGGGCCGATCAGAGACCCAGTACTTC
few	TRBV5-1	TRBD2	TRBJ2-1	CASSLEAGMGYNEQFF	TGCGCCAGCAGCTTAGAAGCGGGAATGGGGTACAATGAGCAGTTCTTC
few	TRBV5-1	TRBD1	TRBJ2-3	CASSALSGQVSTQYF	TGCGCCAGCAGCGCATTGTCGGGACAGGTATCAACGCAGTATTTT
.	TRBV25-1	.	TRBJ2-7	CASGRGNYEQYF	TGTGCCAGCGGAAGGGGGAACTACGAGCAGTACTTC
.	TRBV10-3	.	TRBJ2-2	CAITSRDTGELFF	TGTGCCATCACGTCTAGGGACACCGGGGAGCTGTTTTTT
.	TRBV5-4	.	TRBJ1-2	CASSLLQFYGYTF	TGTGCCAGCAGCTTGTTGCAGTTCTATGGCTACACCTTC
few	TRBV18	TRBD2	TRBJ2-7	CASSAVSGVTYEQYF	TGTGCCAGCTCAGCTGTTAGCGGGGTTACCTACGAGCAGTACTTC
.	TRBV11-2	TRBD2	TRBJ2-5	CASNYGGLAGRQETQYF	TGTGCCAGCAACTATGGGGGGCTAGCGGGACGCCAAGAGACCCAGTACTTC
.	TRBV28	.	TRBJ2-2	CASSFFQGDTGELFF	TGTGCCAGCAGTTTTTTCCAGGGAGACACCGGGGAGCTGTTTTTT
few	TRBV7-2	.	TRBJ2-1	CASSWQDYNEQFF	TGTGCCAGCAGCTGGCAGGACTACAATGAGCAGTTCTTC
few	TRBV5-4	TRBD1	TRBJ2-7	CASSLGQGIPYEQYF	TGTGCCAGCAGCCTCGGACAGGGGATCCCCTACGAGCAGTACTTC